Below, 10 T cell receptor beta chains from the same sample are listed, as sequenced in a study of T-cell memory formation after mild COVID-19. TCRdb redid the calling of the 5' RACE reads with MiXCR, one entry per CDR3 protein. The sample has 180,000 or so distinct CDR3 sequences; more than 9% are singletons. What was sequenced was PBMCs or a T cell subset sorted from them (not recorded which). These receptors were collected from a man aged 18 to 35 who had mild COVID-19 (a few samples of this study predate the infection). Cell type and time point are not known.

In its sample, this clonotype was seen a few times. The V gene is TRBV3-1, the J gene TRBJ2-3; TRBD2 agrees at 7 bases. The CDR3 has 17 residues. V lost 4 bases and J lost 2; bases outside the gene matches: 12. The germline V gene has CDR1 LGHDT and CDR2 YNNKEL (reference sequence). This chain's CDR3 is CASSRGSSGEYTDTQYF. The CDR3 coding sequence is TGTGCCAGCAGCCGGGGCTCCAGCGGGGAATACACAGATACGCAGTATTTT.

This chain joins TRBV20-1 and TRBJ2-5; 7 bases align to TRBD1. J gave up 1 base and V 0 bases, and 5 bases lay outside the gene matches. Germline loops: CDR1 DFQATT, CDR2 SNEGSKA (reference sequence). CDR3 length: 15 residues. CDR3 DNA sequence: TGCAGTGCTAGAGATGAAGGGACAGTCCAAGAGACCCAGTACTTC. Translating it yields CSARDEGTVQETQYF.

This clonotype was seen a few times. The chain combines TRBV5-1 with TRBJ1-5; D unclear. Trimming removed 6 bases from V and 2 bases from J, with 9 bases in between. Germline assignment: CDR1 SGHRS and CDR2 YFSETQ. This CDR3 spans 13 amino acids. CDR3 protein: CASNQRRNQPQHF. The CDR3 region has the DNA TGCGCCAGCAACCAGAGACGCAATCAGCCCCAGCATTTT.

In this sample, this clonotype turned up a few times. This sequence joins TRBV20-1 and TRBJ2-2; D is undetermined. From germline, CDR1 is DFQATT and CDR2 SNEGSKA (reference sequence). Deletions cut 0 bases from V and 6 bases from J, with 11 bases between. This CDR3 has 14 amino acids. The CDR3 sequence is CSARDPSSAGELFF. The CDR3 nucleotides read TGCAGTGCTAGAGATCCCAGCTCGGCCGGGGAGCTGTTTTTT.

This clonotype came up a few times. The V call is TRBV6-1, the J call TRBJ2-1; D uncertain. Trimming removed 3 bases at V and 2 bases at J, with 11 bases between. Germline V lookup: CDR1 MNHNS, CDR2 SASEGT. The CDR3 runs to 15 residues. The CDR3 region has the DNA TGTGCCAGCAGTGAGGGTTACACTCCCTACAATGAGCAGTTCTTC. The encoded protein is CASSEGYTPYNEQFF.

This clonotype was seen ten or more times. V is TRBV5-1 and J is TRBJ2-2, with D perhaps assigned TRBD1 or TRBD2 (5 bases each). From germline, CDR1 is SGHRS and CDR2 YFSETQ. V gave up 4 bases and J gave up 6 bases, with 13 bases separating them. The CDR3 totals 14 residues. DNA for the CDR3: TGCGCCAGCAGCCCCGGGACGGTGGCCGGGGAGCTGTTTTTT. Encoded protein: CASSPGTVAGELFF.

The CDR3 sequence: CASRDPGTSGGGELFF. Written as DNA, the CDR3 is TGTGCCAGCAGGGACCCCGGGACTAGCGGGGGCGGGGAGCTGTTTTTT. The gene calls are TRBV6-1 and TRBJ2-2; TRBD2 aligns across 14 bases. Trimming took 6 bases from V and 7 from J; bases not matched to a gene: 7. CDR1 and CDR2 (germline): MNHNS, SASEGT. The length of the CDR3 is 16 residues.

The chain joins TRBV6-2 or TRBV6-3 to TRBJ2-5; the D gene is possibly TRBD2 (6 bases). This CDR3 contains 14 residues. The ends were cut back, 11 bases at V and 5 bases at J, with 21 bases in the middle. Germline CDR1 MNHEY, CDR2 SVGEGT. CDR3 sequence: CAHRRGAGAETQYF. In nucleotides, the CDR3 is TGTGCCCACCGCCGCGGGGCCGGAGCGGAGACCCAGTACTTC.

The chain couples TRBV3-1 to TRBJ2-7; no clear D gene. The V end lost 2 bases, the J end lost 0 bases, and 8 bases lay between the germline ends. Germline V CDR1 and CDR2: LGHDT, YNNKEL (reference sequence). This CDR3 has 14 amino acids. CDR3 coding DNA: TGTGCCAGCAGCCAACGGCACAACTCCTACGAGCAGTACTTC. Translating gives CASSQRHNSYEQYF.

The sample holds many counts of this clonotype. V and J are TRBV24-1 and TRBJ2-3, with 8 bases identical to TRBD1. With V trimmed by 2 bases and J by 2 bases, 2 bases remained unmatched. The CDR3 is 15 residues long. In germline, CDR1 is KGHDR, CDR2 SFDVKD. CDR3 loop: CATSDSQGATDTQYF. Written as DNA, the CDR3 is TGTGCCACCAGTGATTCGCAGGGGGCCACAGATACGCAGTATTTT.